The present T cell receptor (beta chain) was sequenced within a study of molecular identifiers for immune sequencing clone quantification. With 0 bases removed from V and 1 base from J, the gap between germline ends came to 15 bases. The CDR3 spans 18 residues. Germline CDR1 reads LGHDT; CDR2 reads YNNKEL (reference sequence). Using its own MiXCR run on the PCR reads, TCRdb lists one record per CDR3 protein. The sample includes some 650,000 distinct CDR3 sequences, 15% to 20% of them seen just once. This clonotype was detected many times. This clonotype originated in a human donor in good health. Some libraries in this study had Jurkat cell RNA spiked in. The sequenced sample consisted of naive CD8+ T cells from blood, with Jurkat cell RNA spiked in. Subset: FACS-sorted CD8+CD4-CCR7+CD45RA+ naive T cells. J is TRBJ2-2 and V is TRBV3-1; no clear D. CDR3 bases: TGTGCCAGCAGCCAAGATTCGACCTACACACTGAACACCGGGGAGCTGTTTTTT. Translated, it gives CASSQDSTYTLNTGELFF.